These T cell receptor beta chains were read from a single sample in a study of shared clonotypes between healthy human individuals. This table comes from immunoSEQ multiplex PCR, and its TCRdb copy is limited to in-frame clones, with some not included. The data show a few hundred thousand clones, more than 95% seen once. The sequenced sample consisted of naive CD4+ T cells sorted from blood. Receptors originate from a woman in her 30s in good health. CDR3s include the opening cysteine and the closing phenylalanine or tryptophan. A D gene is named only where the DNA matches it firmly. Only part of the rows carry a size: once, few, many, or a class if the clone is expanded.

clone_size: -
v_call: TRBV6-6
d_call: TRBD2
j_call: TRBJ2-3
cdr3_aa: CASSYSASGPDTQYF
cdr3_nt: TGTGCCAGCAGTTACTCGGCTAGCGGGCCAGATACGCAGTATTTT

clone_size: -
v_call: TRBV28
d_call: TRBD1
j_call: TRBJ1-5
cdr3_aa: CASSSPGQSNQPQHF
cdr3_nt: TGTGCCAGCAGTTCTCCGGGACAGAGCAATCAGCCCCAGCATTTT

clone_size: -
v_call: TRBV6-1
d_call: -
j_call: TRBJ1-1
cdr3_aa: CASSEAWGTEAFF
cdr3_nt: TGTGCCAGCAGTGAAGCATGGGGCACTGAAGCTTTCTTT

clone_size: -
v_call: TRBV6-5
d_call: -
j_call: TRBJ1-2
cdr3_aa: CASSYDRTYGYTF
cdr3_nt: TGTGCCAGCAGTTACGACAGAACCTATGGCTACACCTTC

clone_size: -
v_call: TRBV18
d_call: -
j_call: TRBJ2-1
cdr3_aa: CASSIREYNEQFF
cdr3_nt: TGTGCCAGCTCAATCAGGGAGTATAATGAGCAGTTCTTC

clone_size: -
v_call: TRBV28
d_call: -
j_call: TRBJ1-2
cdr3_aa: CASSLADNYGYTF
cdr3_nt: TGTGCCAGCAGTTTAGCGGATAACTATGGCTACACCTTC

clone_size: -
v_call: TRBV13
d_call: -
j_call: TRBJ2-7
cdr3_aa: CASSLGPGFIDEQYF
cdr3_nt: TGTGCCAGCAGCTTAGGCCCGGGGTTTATCGACGAGCAGTACTTC

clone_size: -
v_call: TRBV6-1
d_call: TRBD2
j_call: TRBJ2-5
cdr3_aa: CASSDNFGLAGIKTQYF
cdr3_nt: TGTGCCAGCAGTGATAACTTTGGCCTAGCGGGAATAAAGACCCAGTACTTC

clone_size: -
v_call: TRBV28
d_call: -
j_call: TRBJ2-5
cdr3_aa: CASSGVLKQETQYF
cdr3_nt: TGTGCCAGCAGTGGCGTCCTCAAACAAGAGACCCAGTACTTC

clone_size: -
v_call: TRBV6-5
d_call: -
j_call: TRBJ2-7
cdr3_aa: CASSGQVGPYEQYF
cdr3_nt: TGTGCCAGCAGCGGGCAAGTGGGGCCGTACGAGCAGTACTTC

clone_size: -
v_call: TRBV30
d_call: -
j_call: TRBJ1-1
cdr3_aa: CAWSWGGMNTEAFF
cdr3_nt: TGTGCCTGGAGTTGGGGGGGGATGAACACTGAAGCTTTCTTT

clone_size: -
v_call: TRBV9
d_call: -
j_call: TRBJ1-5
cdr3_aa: CASSVGEGGPNQPQHF
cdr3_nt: TGTGCCAGCAGCGTAGGAGAGGGCGGACCTAATCAGCCCCAGCATTTT

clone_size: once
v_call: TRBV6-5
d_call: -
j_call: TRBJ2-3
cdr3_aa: CASNKAGLSTDTQYF
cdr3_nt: TGTGCCAGCAATAAAGCGGGCCTCAGCACAGATACGCAGTATTTT

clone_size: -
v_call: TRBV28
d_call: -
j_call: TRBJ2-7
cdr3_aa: CASRKRHDEQYF
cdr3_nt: TGTGCCAGCAGAAAAAGACACGACGAGCAGTACTTC

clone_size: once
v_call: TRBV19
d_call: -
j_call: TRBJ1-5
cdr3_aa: CASTIGGEQPQHF
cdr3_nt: TGTGCCAGTACCATCGGAGGGGAGCAGCCCCAGCATTTT

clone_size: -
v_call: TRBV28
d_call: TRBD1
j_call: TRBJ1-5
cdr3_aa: CASRSPRQGLNQPQHF
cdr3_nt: TGTGCCAGCAGATCTCCACGACAGGGGCTCAATCAGCCCCAGCATTTT

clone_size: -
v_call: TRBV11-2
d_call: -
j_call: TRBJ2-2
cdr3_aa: CASSPGAAATGELFF
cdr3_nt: TGTGCCAGCAGCCCCGGGGCGGCAGCTACCGGGGAGCTGTTTTTT

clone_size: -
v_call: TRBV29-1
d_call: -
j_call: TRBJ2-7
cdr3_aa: CSVVLAAVTLSNEQYF
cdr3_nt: TGCAGCGTTGTCTTGGCGGCCGTCACCCTCTCCAACGAGCAGTACTTC

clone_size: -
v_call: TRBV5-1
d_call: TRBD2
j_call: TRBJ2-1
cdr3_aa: CASKGVLGTSSYNEQFF
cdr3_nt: TGCGCCAGCAAGGGGGTCTTAGGGACTAGCTCCTACAATGAGCAGTTCTTC

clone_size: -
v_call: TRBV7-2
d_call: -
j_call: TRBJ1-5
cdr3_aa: CASSLEASRYQPQHF
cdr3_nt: TGTGCCAGCAGCTTAGAAGCTAGTCGCTATCAGCCCCAGCATTTT

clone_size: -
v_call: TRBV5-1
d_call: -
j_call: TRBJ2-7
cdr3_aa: CASSLGPRSSYEQYF
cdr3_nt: TGCGCCAGCAGCTTGGGTCCTAGGAGCTCCTACGAGCAGTACTTC

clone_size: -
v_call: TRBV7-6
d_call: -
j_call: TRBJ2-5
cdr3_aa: CASSLGSSAETQYF
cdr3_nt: TGTGCCAGCAGCTTAGGATCTAGCGCGGAGACCCAGTACTTC

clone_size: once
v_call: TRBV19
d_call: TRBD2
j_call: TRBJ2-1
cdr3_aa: CASSLRAGVVDEQFF
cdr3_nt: TGTGCCAGTAGTCTCCGAGCGGGAGTAGTGGATGAGCAGTTCTTC

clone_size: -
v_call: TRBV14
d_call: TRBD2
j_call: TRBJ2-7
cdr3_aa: CASSQDSGVYEQYF
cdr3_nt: TGTGCCAGCAGCCAAGATAGCGGGGTCTACGAGCAGTACTTC

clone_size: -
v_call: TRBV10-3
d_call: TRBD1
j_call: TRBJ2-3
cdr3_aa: CAISESTGSDTQYF
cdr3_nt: TGTGCCATCAGTGAGTCGACAGGGTCAGATACGCAGTATTTT

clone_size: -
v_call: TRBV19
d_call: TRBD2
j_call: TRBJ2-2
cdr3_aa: CASSIPPSGTNTGELFF
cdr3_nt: TGTGCCAGTAGTATCCCGCCTAGCGGGACGAACACCGGGGAGCTGTTTTTT

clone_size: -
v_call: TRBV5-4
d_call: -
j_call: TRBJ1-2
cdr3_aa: CASSYMGRERDGYTF
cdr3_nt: TGTGCCAGCAGCTACATGGGCAGGGAACGTGATGGCTACACCTTC

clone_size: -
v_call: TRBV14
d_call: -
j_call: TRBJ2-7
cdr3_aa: CASSQGGQLEQYF
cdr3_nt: TGTGCCAGCAGCCAAGGTGGACAGCTCGAGCAGTACTTC

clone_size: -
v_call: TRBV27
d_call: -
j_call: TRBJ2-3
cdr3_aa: CASSPGSRTDTQYF
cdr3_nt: TGTGCCAGCAGTCCAGGGTCCCGCACAGATACGCAGTATTTT

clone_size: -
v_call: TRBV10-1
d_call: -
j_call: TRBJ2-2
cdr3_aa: CASSSGATGGELFF
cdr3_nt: TGCGCCAGCAGCTCCGGGGCAACGGGCGGGGAGCTGTTTTTT

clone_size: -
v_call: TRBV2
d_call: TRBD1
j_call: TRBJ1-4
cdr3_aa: CASSEQGATGEKLFF
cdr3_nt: TGTGCCAGCAGTGAACAGGGGGCTACTGGGGAAAAACTGTTTTTT

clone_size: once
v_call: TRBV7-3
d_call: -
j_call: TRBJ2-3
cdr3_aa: CASSRRSGSVDTQYF
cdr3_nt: TGTGCCAGCAGCCGCCGGTCCGGGAGCGTAGATACGCAGTATTTT

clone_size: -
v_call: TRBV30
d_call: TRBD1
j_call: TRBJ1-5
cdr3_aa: CAWTRTGANQPQHF
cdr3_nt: TGTGCCTGGACTAGGACAGGGGCCAATCAGCCCCAGCATTTT

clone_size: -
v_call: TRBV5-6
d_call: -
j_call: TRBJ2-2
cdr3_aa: CASSWRRGRDTGELFF
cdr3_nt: TGTGCCAGCAGTTGGAGGAGGGGGCGCGACACCGGGGAGCTGTTTTTT

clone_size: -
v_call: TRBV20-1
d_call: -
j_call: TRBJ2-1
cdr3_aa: CSAGGDEQFF
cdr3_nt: TGCAGTGCTGGAGGGGATGAGCAGTTCTTC

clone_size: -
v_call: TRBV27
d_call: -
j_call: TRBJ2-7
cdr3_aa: CASRSKTGGVDEQYF
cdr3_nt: TGTGCCAGCAGATCGAAGACAGGTGGGGTGGACGAGCAGTACTTC

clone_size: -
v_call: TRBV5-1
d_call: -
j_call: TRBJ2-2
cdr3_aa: CASSPGPTQVPGELFF
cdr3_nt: TGCGCCAGCAGCCCCGGGCCTACCCAGGTACCCGGGGAGCTGTTTTTT

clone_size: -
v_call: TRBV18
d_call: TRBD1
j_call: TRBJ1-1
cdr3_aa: CASSPRGEGAQAFF
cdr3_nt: TGTGCCAGCTCACCCCGGGGCGAGGGGGCCCAAGCTTTCTTT

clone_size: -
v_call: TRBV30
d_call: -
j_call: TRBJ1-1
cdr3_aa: CAWSVTHLLSRTYSMNTEAFF
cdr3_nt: TGTGCCTGGAGTGTAACCCACCTCTTGTCACGGACGTACTCCATGAACACTGAAGCTTTCTTT

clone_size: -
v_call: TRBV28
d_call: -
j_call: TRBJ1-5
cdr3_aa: CASSPRSPGSNQPQHF
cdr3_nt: TGTGCCAGCAGTCCAAGATCACCCGGTAGCAATCAGCCCCAGCATTTT

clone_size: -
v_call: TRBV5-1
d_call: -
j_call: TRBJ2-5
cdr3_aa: CASSLGLGRQETQYF
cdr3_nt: TGCGCCAGCAGCTTGGGCCTAGGTAGACAAGAGACCCAGTACTTC

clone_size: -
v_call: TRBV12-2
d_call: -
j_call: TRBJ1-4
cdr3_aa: CASRGRDRANEKLFF
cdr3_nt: TGTGCAAGTCGCGGGAGGGACAGGGCTAATGAAAAACTGTTTTTT

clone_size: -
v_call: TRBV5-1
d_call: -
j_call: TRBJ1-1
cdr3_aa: CASSTQGWDTEAFF
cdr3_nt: TGCGCCAGCAGCACACAGGGTTGGGACACTGAAGCTTTCTTT

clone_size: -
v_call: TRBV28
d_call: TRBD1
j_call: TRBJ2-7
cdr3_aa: CASSLTGTGSYEQYF
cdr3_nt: TGTGCCAGCAGTTTAACCGGGACAGGGTCCTACGAGCAGTACTTC

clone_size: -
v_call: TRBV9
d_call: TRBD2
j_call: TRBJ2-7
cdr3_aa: CASSVALAGEGNSYEQYF
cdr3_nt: TGTGCCAGCAGCGTAGCGCTAGCGGGAGAGGGAAACTCCTACGAGCAGTACTTC

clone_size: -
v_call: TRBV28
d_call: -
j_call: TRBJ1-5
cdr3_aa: CASSTDSNQPQHF
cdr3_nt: TGTGCCAGCAGTACAGATAGCAATCAGCCCCAGCATTTT

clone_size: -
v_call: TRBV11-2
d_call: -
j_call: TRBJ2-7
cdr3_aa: CASSLFQGSSYEQYF
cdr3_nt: TGTGCCAGCAGCTTATTCCAGGGGAGCTCCTACGAGCAGTACTTC

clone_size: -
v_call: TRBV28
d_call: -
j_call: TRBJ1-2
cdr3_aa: CASSRHLRGYTF
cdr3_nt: TGTGCCAGCAGTCGTCACCTCCGAGGCTACACCTTC

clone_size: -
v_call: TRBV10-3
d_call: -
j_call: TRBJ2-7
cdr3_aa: CAIIVYEQYF
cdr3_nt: TGTGCCATCATAGTTTACGAGCAGTACTTC

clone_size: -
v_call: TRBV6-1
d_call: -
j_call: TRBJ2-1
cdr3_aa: CASSPTPRSYNEQFF
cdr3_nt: TGTGCCAGCAGTCCTACACCGCGCTCCTACAATGAGCAGTTCTTC

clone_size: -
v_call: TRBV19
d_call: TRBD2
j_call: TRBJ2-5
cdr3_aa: CASSLYASGQETQYF
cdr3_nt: TGTGCCAGTAGTCTTTACGCTAGCGGCCAAGAGACCCAGTACTTC

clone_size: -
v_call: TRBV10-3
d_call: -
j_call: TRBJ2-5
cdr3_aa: CAISLGRQETQYF
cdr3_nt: TGTGCCATCAGTTTAGGCAGACAAGAGACCCAGTACTTC

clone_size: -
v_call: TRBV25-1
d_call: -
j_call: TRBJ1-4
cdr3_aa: CASSAGWNEKLFF
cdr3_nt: TGTGCCAGCAGCGCTGGATGGAATGAAAAACTGTTTTTT